The 23 T cell receptor beta chains presented below share a single source sample, sequenced in a study of blood T cell repertoires in COVID-19. Method: immunoSEQ multiplex PCR; TCRdb's copy keeps in-frame clones and lacks some. The table lists 210,000 or so clones, around 81% of them singletons. The sample was PBMCs or T cells enriched from blood (not recorded which). The receptors stem from a young man with acute COVID-19.

V gene TRBV11-2 combines with J gene TRBJ1-4, with 7 bases identical to TRBD1. CDR1 and CDR2 (germline): SGHAT, FQNNGV. The CDR3 is 15 amino acids. V lost 3 bases to trimming and J lost 3 bases; unmatched junction nucleotides: 4. The CDR3: CASSFTGTANEKLFF. The CDR3 nucleotides are TGTGCCAGCAGCTTCACCGGGACAGCTAATGAAAAACTGTTTTTT.

The chain carries TRBV30 and TRBJ1-2; D is unresolved. Per germline, CDR1 GTSNPN and CDR2 SVGIG (reference sequence). V lost 4 bases to trimming and J lost 10 bases, with 13 bases between them. CDR3 size: 11 residues. CDR3 protein: CAWTLSFVYTF. The CDR3 DNA reads TGTGCCTGGACCCTCTCGTTCGTCTACACCTTC. Together with reference TRBV30 and TRBJ1-2, the CDR3 gives the full variable domain: SQTIHQWPATLVQPVGSPLSLECTVEGTSNPNLYWYRQAAGRGLQLLFYSVGIGQISSEVPQNLSASRPQDRQFILSSKKLLLSDSGFYLCAWTLSFVYTFGSGTRLTVV.

The chain recombines TRBV5-4 with TRBJ1-1; 8 nucleotides align to TRBD1. There are 15 residues in the CDR3. Germline values: CDR1 SGHNT, CDR2 YYREEE (reference sequence). J was trimmed by 3 bases and V by 4 bases; bases with no gene match: 8. Written as DNA, the CDR3 is TGTGCCAGCAGCCAGCCGGACAGGGCGGACACTGAAGCTTTCTTT. Protein sequence: CASSQPDRADTEAFF. Using reference TRBV5-4 and TRBJ1-1 for the parts outside the CDR3, the full variable domain is ETGVTQSPTHLIKTRGQQVTLRCSSQSGHNTVSWYQQALGQGPQFIFQYYREEENGRGNFPPRFSGLQFPNYSSELNVNALELDDSALYLCASSQPDRADTEAFFGQGTRLTVV.

The genes are TRBV18 and TRBJ1-1; D gene unclear. The CDR3 has 15 residues. Germline V CDR1 and CDR2: KGHSH, LQKENI. Trimming shortened V by 4 bases and J by 1 base, and 13 bases separated the two germline ends. The CDR3 coding sequence is TGTGCCAGCTCACTGTTCCAGATACCGAACACTGAAGCTTTCTTT. Translating gives CASSLFQIPNTEAFF.

The chain has TRBV7-3 and TRBJ1-3; no definite D call. Trimming removed 7 bases at V and 0 bases at J, with 10 bases between. CDR1 is SGHTA, CDR2 FQGTGA, per germline. The CDR3 totals 14 residues. The CDR3 protein is CASTPGCSGNTIYF. The DNA of the CDR3 is TGTGCCAGCACCCCGGGGTGCTCTGGAAACACCATATATTTT.

This clone was picked up one time. The rearrangement joins TRBV6-4 to TRBJ1-5; D unclear. The germline gives CDR1 MRHNA, CDR2 SNTAGT. This CDR3 is 13 amino acids long. V gave up 5 bases and J gave up 0 bases, with 5 bases separating them. In DNA, the CDR3 is TGTGCCAGCAGTCCCTTTAGCAATCAGCCCCAGCATTTT. Translated, it gives CASSPFSNQPQHF.

V gene TRBV5-1 combines with J gene TRBJ2-1; possible D gene TRBD2, 7 bases. V was trimmed by 4 bases and J by 3 bases, leaving 14 bases between them. Germline V gives CDR1 SGHRS, CDR2 YFSETQ. This CDR3 region has 15 residues. The CDR3 protein is CASSPAGARYNEQFF. Here the CDR3 DNA reads TGCGCCAGCAGCCCGGCGGGGGCCCGCTACAATGAGCAGTTCTTC.

The chain employs TRBV6-1 and TRBJ1-3; D is unclear. The CDR3 sequence is 13 residues long. Trimming left V 1 base short and J 8 bases short, with 9 bases between. Germline V gives CDR1 MNHNS, CDR2 SASEGT. CDR3 nucleotides: TGTGCCAGCAGTGAAGGGCGGGCGGACACCATATATTTT. The encoded protein is CASSEGRADTIYF.

V is TRBV21-1 and J is TRBJ1-2. TRBV21-1 has pseudogene status. The CDR3 is made up of 15 amino acids. The CDR3 DNA sequence: TGTGCCAGCAGCAAAGGGGCGGGGCTGTCCTATGCCTACACCTTC. Translated: CASSKGAGLSYAYTF.

The chain has TRBV2 and TRBJ1-1; 8 positions agree with TRBD1. Looked up from germline, CDR1 is SNHLY and CDR2 is FYNNEI. Germline trimming cut 3 bases from V and 5 bases from J; bases unmatched to any gene: 5. The CDR3 contains 14 residues. The CDR3 loop is CASSDWTGRTEAFF. The CDR3 region has the DNA TGTGCCAGCAGTGACTGGACAGGGAGGACTGAAGCTTTCTTT.

The chain employs TRBV6-6 and TRBJ2-2; 7 bases map to TRBD1. The V and J ends lost 5 bases and 8 bases, in that order; junction bases with no gene match: 17. The CDR3 consists of 17 residues. In germline, CDR1 is MNHNY, CDR2 SVGAGI (reference sequence). CDR3 residues: CASSRTRQGRGGGELFF. The CDR3 DNA is TGTGCCAGCAGTCGTACTAGACAGGGTCGGGGCGGTGGGGAGCTGTTTTTT.

J is TRBJ1-1 and V is TRBV6-6, with D perhaps TRBD1 (5 bases). The V end lost 2 bases, the J end lost 4 bases, and 14 bases lay between the germline ends. The CDR3 spans 15 residues. In germline, CDR1 is MNHNY, CDR2 SVGAGI (reference sequence). CDR3 amino acids: CASSYVQGLGTEAFF. CDR3 bases: TGTGCCAGCAGTTACGTGCAGGGCCTGGGCACTGAAGCTTTCTTT.

This clone has a single count. V is TRBV7-9 and J is TRBJ2-7; 8 bases match TRBD1. CDR3 length: 17 amino acids. Per the germline V gene, CDR1 is SEHNR and CDR2 is FQNEAQ (reference sequence). With 5 bases clipped from V and 4 bases from J, the junction kept 16 bases outside the gene matches. CDR3 bases: TGTGCCAGCAGCCAGCCCCCGGGGCAGGGGGCGCGGTACGAGCAGTACTTC. It encodes CASSQPPGQGARYEQYF.

The chain uses TRBV19 and TRBJ1-5; D possibly corresponds to TRBD1 (5 bases). Between the trimmed V and J ends, which lost 5 bases and 6 bases, there was a span of 17 bases. The germline gives CDR1 LNHDA, CDR2 SQIVND (reference sequence). The CDR3 length is 15 residues. The CDR3 loop is CASSPRDRGTQPQHF. The DNA for the CDR3 is TGTGCCAGTAGTCCCCGGGACCGGGGGACTCAGCCCCAGCATTTT.

This clone was seen once. This rearrangement joins TRBV11-3 to TRBJ1-2, with D perhaps TRBD1 (5 bases). The germline V gene encodes CDR1 SGHNT and CDR2 YENEEA. With 0 bases removed from V and 4 bases from J, the gap between germline ends came to 12 bases. CDR3 length equals 15 residues. The CDR3 nucleotides are TGTGCCAGCAGCTTAGATCCCCGGCAGGGCTATGGCTACACCTTC. Encoded protein: CASSLDPRQGYGYTF. The full variable domain, its missing parts supplied by reference TRBV11-3 and TRBJ1-2, is EAGVVQSPRYKIIEKKQPVAFWCNPISGHNTLYWYLQNLGQGPELLIRYENEEAVDDSQLPKDRFSAERLKGVDSTLKIQPAELGDSAVYLCASSLDPRQGYGYTFGSGTRLTVV.

This clone appeared a few times. The rearrangement joins TRBV5-6 to TRBJ1-5; TRBD1 might be the D (5 bases). The CDR3 totals 17 residues. Between the trimmed V and J ends, which lost 3 bases and 0 bases, there was a span of 16 bases. Germline CDR1 SGHDT, CDR2 YYEEEE. The CDR3 here is CASSSQLTDYSNQPQHF. In DNA, the CDR3 is TGTGCCAGCAGCTCCCAACTGACAGATTATAGCAATCAGCCCCAGCATTTT.

The rearrangement links TRBV30 to TRBJ1-6; maybe TRBD1 (6 bases). This CDR3 region has 13 residues. Trimming removed 5 bases at V and 7 bases at J, with 12 bases between. Germline CDR1 is GTSNPN and CDR2 is SVGIG (reference sequence). This chain's CDR3 is CAWGSRGNSPLHF. CDR3 nucleotides: TGTGCCTGGGGGTCCAGGGGAAATTCACCCCTCCACTTT.

V gene TRBV5-5 combines with J gene TRBJ1-1, with no clear D. V shed 0 bases and J shed 2 bases, with 11 bases lying between them. This CDR3 spans 15 amino acids. Germline-derived CDR1 and CDR2 are SGHKS and YYEKEE (reference sequence). The chain's CDR3 is CASSLATTQNTEAFF. As DNA, the CDR3 is TGTGCCAGCAGCTTGGCTACGACACAAAACACTGAAGCTTTCTTT.

The V gene is TRBV3-1 (or the pseudogene TRBV3-2), the J gene TRBJ1-4; D possibly corresponds to TRBD1 (6 bases). Trimming removed 5 bases from V and 8 bases from J, with 21 bases in between. Per germline, CDR1 LGHDT and CDR2 YNNKEL (reference sequence). This CDR3 is built from 16 residues. Here the CDR3 reads CASSYVNGGAGEKLFF. The CDR3 nucleotides read TGTGCCAGCAGCTACGTTAATGGGGGGGCTGGCGAAAAACTGTTTTTT.

V gene TRBV30 combines with J gene TRBJ1-2; no firm D call. V was trimmed by 3 bases and J by 3 bases, leaving 11 bases between them. The CDR3 length is 13 residues. CDR1 and CDR2 (germline): GTSNPN, SVGIG (reference sequence). The CDR3 nucleotides are TGTGCCTGGAGCCCCAGGCGTGACTATGGCTACACCTTC. Protein product: CAWSPRRDYGYTF.

The CDR3 sequence: CASSPLAGEGEQFF. As DNA, the CDR3 is TGTGCCAGCAGTCCCCTAGCGGGGGAGGGTGAGCAGTTCTTC. V and J are TRBV6-5 and TRBJ2-1; 10 nucleotides agree with TRBD2. The V gene's germline CDR1 is MNHEY and CDR2 SVGAGI. After removal of 5 bases from V and 9 bases from J, the junction contained 7 bases not matched to a gene. CDR3 length equals 14 residues.

V and J are TRBV18 and TRBJ1-2; a weak D match, TRBD1 (5 bases). The V and J ends lost 6 bases and 7 bases respectively, with 12 bases between them. This CDR3 contains 12 residues. Germline assignment: CDR1 KGHSH and CDR2 LQKENI. In nucleotides, the CDR3 is TGTGCCAGCTCCGCAGGGAAGGGTGGCTACACCTTC. Translated, it gives CASSAGKGGYTF.

This chain joins TRBV14 and TRBJ1-3; no reliable D call. CDR1 is SGHDN, CDR2 FVKESK, per germline. Between the trimmed V and J ends, which lost 3 bases and 0 bases, there was a span of 21 bases. This CDR3 spans 19 amino acids. The CDR3 bases are TGTGCCAGCAGCCACTGGCTGGGTCCGTTGCGGCCCTCTGGAAACACCATATATTTT. It translates to CASSHWLGPLRPSGNTIYF.